Following are 12 T cell receptor beta chains from one sample sequenced in a study of blood T cells in healthy people across ages. Primers used in a second PCR of about 6 to 12 cycles were a sample-barcoded 5' primer and a J-beta primer mix. TCRdb re-analysed the 5' RACE reads in MiXCR, keeping a single row per CDR3 protein. Of roughly 700,000 distinct CDR3 sequences in the sample, 49% were seen once. Specimen: blood. Source of these receptors: a woman aged 55-70 years in good health.

The table lists this clonotype with a few counts. The chain has TRBV28 and TRBJ1-1; no clear D. Germline CDR1 MDHEN, CDR2 SYDVKM. The V and J ends lost 5 bases and 3 bases respectively, with 7 bases between them. The CDR3 consists of 12 residues. This CDR3 is CASSIGHTEAFF. The CDR3 bases are TGTGCCAGCAGTATCGGGCACACTGAAGCTTTCTTT. The variable domain in full, with the rest retrieved from reference TRBV28 and TRBJ1-1, is DVKVTQSSRYLVKRTGEKVFLECVQDMDHENMFWYRQDPGLGLRLIYFSYDVKMKEKGDIPEGYSVSREKKERFSLILESASTNQTSMYLCASSIGHTEAFFGQGTRLTVV.

The V call is TRBV18, the J call TRBJ1-6, with D perhaps TRBD1 (5 bases). This CDR3 comprises 13 residues. Germline CDR1 KGHSH, CDR2 LQKENI. V was clipped by 5 bases and J by 9 bases, with 11 bases between them. The CDR3 protein is CASSADIGSPLHF. In DNA form, the CDR3 reads TGTGCCAGCTCAGCGGACATCGGTTCACCCCTCCACTTT.

The rearrangement uses TRBV6-5 and TRBJ1-1, with no clear D. V lost 0 bases, J lost 1 base, and 9 bases lay in between. Germline CDR1 is MNHEY and CDR2 is SVGAGI. There are 15 residues in the CDR3. CDR3 DNA: TGTGCCAGCAGTTACTCACTAGGGCGGAACACTGAAGCTTTCTTT. Its translation is CASSYSLGRNTEAFF.

This clonotype turned up a few times. As DNA, the CDR3 is TGCAGTGCTAGGGACCAGATCGGCAATGAGCAGTTCTTC. Translating gives CSARDQIGNEQFF. V gene TRBV20-1 combines with J gene TRBJ2-1, with D hard to call. Per germline, CDR1 DFQATT and CDR2 SNEGSKA (reference sequence). The CDR3 covers 13 residues. Trimming took 3 bases from V and 6 from J, leaving 12 bases between them.

This chain joins TRBV29-1 and TRBJ2-7; D not certain. Deletions cut 4 bases from V and 2 bases from J, with 6 bases between. CDR3 size: 11 residues. The germline V gene encodes CDR1 SQVTM and CDR2 ANQGSEA. In nucleotides, the CDR3 is TGCAGCGTTGCGAGTACCTACGAGCAGTACTTC. It is translated as CSVASTYEQYF.

This clonotype was found a few times. The V gene is TRBV28, the J gene TRBJ2-7, with TRBD1 matching 11 bases. The trim removed 5 bases at V and 5 bases at J, leaving 5 bases unmatched. Germline values: CDR1 MDHEN, CDR2 SYDVKM. CDR3 length: 14 amino acids. CDR3 coding DNA: TGTGCCAGCAGTCCCCGGGGACAGGGGGACGAGCAGTACTTC. Protein: CASSPRGQGDEQYF. Looking up the rest from reference TRBV28 and TRBJ2-7 gives the full variable domain: DVKVTQSSRYLVKRTGEKVFLECVQDMDHENMFWYRQDPGLGLRLIYFSYDVKMKEKGDIPEGYSVSREKKERFSLILESASTNQTSMYLCASSPRGQGDEQYFGPGTRLTVT.

This clonotype showed up just once. CDR3 protein: CSAPRLAGGPYSSYEQYF. The CDR3 bases are TGCAGTGCCCCTAGACTAGCGGGAGGACCCTACAGCTCCTACGAGCAGTACTTC. This rearrangement joins TRBV20-1 to TRBJ2-7, with 13 bases lining up with TRBD2. This CDR3 has 18 amino acids. The V segment lost 6 bases and the J segment 0 bases; nucleotides outside the gene matches: 14. The V gene's germline CDR1 is DFQATT and CDR2 SNEGSKA (reference sequence).

This chain joins TRBV30 and TRBJ2-5; either TRBD1 or TRBD2 may fit D (6 bases each). CDR3 length: 16 residues. Trimming cost V 2 bases and J 5 bases, with 21 bases left between them. The V gene's germline CDR1 is GTSNPN and CDR2 SVGIG (reference sequence). The CDR3 reads CAWSPTGAKRTETQYF. CDR3 DNA sequence: TGTGCCTGGAGTCCTACGGGGGCCAAGAGGACGGAGACCCAGTACTTC.

The chain carries TRBV28 and TRBJ1-3; 8 bases agree with TRBD1. This CDR3 region has 13 residues. The junction had 3 bases not matched to a gene; V was cut back by 7 bases and J by 4 bases. The germline CDR1 and CDR2 sequences are MDHEN and SYDVKM. CDR3 region: CASTGGVGNTIYF. In nucleotides, the CDR3 is TGTGCCAGCACAGGGGGCGTAGGAAACACCATATATTTT.

V usage is TRBV27 and J usage is TRBJ1-2; no clear D gene. V was cut by 4 bases and J by 8 bases, with 14 bases left in between. The CDR3 extends over 13 amino acids. Germline CDR1 and CDR2: MNHEY and SMNVEV (reference sequence). The CDR3 loop is CASSCGGVGGYTF. The CDR3 region has the DNA TGTGCCAGCAGTTGCGGCGGGGTGGGAGGCTACACCTTC.

This clonotype was counted a few times. The gene calls are TRBV6-2 or TRBV6-3 and TRBJ2-4; possible D gene TRBD1, 6 bases. Germline V gene lookup returns CDR1 MNHEY and CDR2 SVGEGT. Deletions cut 0 bases from V and 6 bases from J, with 6 bases between. The CDR3 covers 13 residues. The CDR3 DNA reads as TGTGCCAGCAGTTACTCGACAGGAAACATTCAGTACTTC. It is translated as CASSYSTGNIQYF.

In this sample, this clonotype turned up once. The J gene is TRBJ1-2, the V gene TRBV30; D is uncertain. Germline V CDR1 and CDR2: GTSNPN, SVGIG (reference sequence). Trimming removed 4 bases at V and 0 bases at J, with 6 bases between. The CDR3 spans 12 residues. The CDR3 DNA reads TGTGCCTGGACACCGGCTAACTATGGCTACACCTTC. This translates into CAWTPANYGYTF.